The TCR beta chain under discussion was sequenced for a study of T cells in Graves' hyperthyroidism and ophthalmopathy. Study-wide background: Prior to any treatment, at the point of initial diagnosis, peripheral blood was collected.

Uncontrolled infections, other autoimmune diseases, pregnancy or lactation led to exclusion of patients. Used for diagnoses were clinical symptoms, serum thyroxine and TRAb, thyroid ultrasound and orbital computed tomography. This clonotype was detected ten times or more. Between the trimmed V and J ends, which lost 0 bases and 0 bases, there was a span of 8 bases. The CDR3 spans 15 residues. CDR1 is KGHSH and CDR2 is LQKENI in the germline V gene. RNA transcripts served as the template for amplifying TCR beta CDR3 regions. HTBI primers were used for first-round RT-PCR of the TCR CDR3. TCRdb recomputed calls from the multiplex PCR reads with MiXCR, one row per CDR3 protein. Among hundreds of thousands of distinct CDR3 sequences, about 14% were seen once, and the ten largest hold around 13%.

Input material: blood. The TCR originated in a woman aged 45-65 years with Graves' ophthalmopathy. V gene TRBV18 combines with J gene TRBJ1-1; no firm D call. The chain's CDR3 is CASSPPPGVNTEAFF. In nucleotides, the CDR3 is TGTGCCAGCTCACCACCTCCAGGAGTGAACACTGAAGCTTTCTTT.